This T cell receptor beta chain was captured in a study of shared clonotypes between healthy human individuals. Findings and limits, study-wide: Of the naive CD4 clonotypes, around 5.2% were shared across four donors. The generation probabilities recorded for non-shared clonotypes fell below those of clonotypes shared by all four donors.

As handled by the study authors: Quality scores were absent from the junction-only immunoSEQ sequences, so filtering differed. Clones were sequenced by immunoSEQ multiplex PCR, and TCRdb holds only the in-frame ones, with some missing. V and J calls and clone size are copied from that table; D and trimming were computed from the DNA. The sample carries under 1,100,000 clones, 75% to 85% recorded once. Memory CD4+ cells were the fraction left after CD45RA+ naive selection. V gave up 2 bases and J gave up 3 bases, with 10 bases separating them. The germline V gene has CDR1 SGHTA and CDR2 FQGTGA. The CDR3 spans 15 residues. Of note for this clone: Antigen unknown.

The chain links TRBV7-3 to TRBJ2-2; maybe TRBD2 (6 bases). The sample consisted of memory CD4+ T cells from PBMCs. Subset here: CD45RA-negative fraction. The clonotype was recovered from a man younger than 35 in good health. Some clones in this sample may be carry-over from other donors' samples. CDR3 nucleotides: TGTGCCAGCAGCTTAGAGGGAGGACACACCGGGGAGCTGTTTTTT. It translates to CASSLEGGHTGELFF.